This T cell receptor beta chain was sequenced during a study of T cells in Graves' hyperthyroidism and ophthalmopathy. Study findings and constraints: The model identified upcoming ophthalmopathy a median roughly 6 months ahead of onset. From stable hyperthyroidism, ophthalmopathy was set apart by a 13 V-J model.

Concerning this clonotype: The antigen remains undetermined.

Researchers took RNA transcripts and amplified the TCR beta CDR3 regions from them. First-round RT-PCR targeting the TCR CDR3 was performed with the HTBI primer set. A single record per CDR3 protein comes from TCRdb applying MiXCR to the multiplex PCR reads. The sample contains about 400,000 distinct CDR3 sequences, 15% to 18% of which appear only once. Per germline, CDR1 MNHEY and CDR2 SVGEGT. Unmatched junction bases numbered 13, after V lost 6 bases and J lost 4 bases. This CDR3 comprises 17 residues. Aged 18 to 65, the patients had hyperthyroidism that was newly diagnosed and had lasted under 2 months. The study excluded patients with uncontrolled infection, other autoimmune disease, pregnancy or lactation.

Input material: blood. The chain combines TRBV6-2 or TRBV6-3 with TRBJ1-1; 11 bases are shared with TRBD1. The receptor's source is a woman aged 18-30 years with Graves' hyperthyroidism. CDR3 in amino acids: CASRNLWTGTGGTEAFF. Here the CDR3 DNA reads TGTGCCAGCAGAAACCTCTGGACCGGGACAGGGGGCACTGAAGCTTTCTTT.